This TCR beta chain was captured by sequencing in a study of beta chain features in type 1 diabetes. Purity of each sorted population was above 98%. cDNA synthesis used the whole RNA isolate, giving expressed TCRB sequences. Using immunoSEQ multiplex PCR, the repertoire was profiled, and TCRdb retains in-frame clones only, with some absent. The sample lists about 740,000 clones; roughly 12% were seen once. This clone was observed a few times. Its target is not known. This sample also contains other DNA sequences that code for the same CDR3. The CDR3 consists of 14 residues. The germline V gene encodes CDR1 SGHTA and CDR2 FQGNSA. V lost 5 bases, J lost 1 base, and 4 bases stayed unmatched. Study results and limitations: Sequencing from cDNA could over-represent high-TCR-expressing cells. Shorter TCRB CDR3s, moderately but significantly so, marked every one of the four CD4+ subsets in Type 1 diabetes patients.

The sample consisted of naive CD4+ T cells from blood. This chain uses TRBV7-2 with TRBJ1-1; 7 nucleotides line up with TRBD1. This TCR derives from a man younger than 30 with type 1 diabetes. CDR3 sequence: CASSIQGGNTEAFF. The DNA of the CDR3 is TGTGCCAGCAGCATCCAGGGGGGGAACACTGAAGCTTTCTTT.